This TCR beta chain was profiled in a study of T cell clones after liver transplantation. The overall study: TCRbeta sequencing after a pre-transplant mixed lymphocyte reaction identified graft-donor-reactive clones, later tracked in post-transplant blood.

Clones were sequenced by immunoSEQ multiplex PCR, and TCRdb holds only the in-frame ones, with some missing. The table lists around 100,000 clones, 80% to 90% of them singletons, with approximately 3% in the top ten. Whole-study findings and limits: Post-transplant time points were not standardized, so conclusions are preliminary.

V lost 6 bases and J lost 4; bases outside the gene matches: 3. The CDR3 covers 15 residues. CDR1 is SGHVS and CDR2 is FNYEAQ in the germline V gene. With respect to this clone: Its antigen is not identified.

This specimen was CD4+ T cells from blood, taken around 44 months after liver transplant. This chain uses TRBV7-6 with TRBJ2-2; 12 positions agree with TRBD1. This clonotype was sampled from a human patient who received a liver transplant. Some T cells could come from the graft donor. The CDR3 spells CASRPGQGATGELFF. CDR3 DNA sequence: TGTGCCAGCAGACCGGGACAGGGGGCCACCGGGGAGCTGTTTTTT.